The next 23 T cell receptor beta chains were all read from a single sample in a study of blood T cells in healthy people across ages. Primers used in a second PCR of about 6 to 11 cycles were a sample-barcoded 5' primer and a J-beta primer mix. TCRdb ran MiXCR on the 5' RACE reads and lists one entry per CDR3 protein. Among roughly 800,000 distinct CDR3 sequences listed, around 25% were seen once. The sample was also reused in another study, on T cells of mothers and their children.

Sequences were obtained from blood. The receptors here all came from a boy aged 5-17 years in good health.

The chain is built from TRBV7-2 and TRBJ2-7; D gene uncertain. V gave up 1 base and J gave up 2 bases, with 12 bases separating them. The length of the CDR3 is 15 residues. Looked up from germline, CDR1 is SGHTA and CDR2 is FQGNSA. CDR3 region: CASSLELWQTYEQYF. The CDR3 DNA reads TGTGCCAGCAGCTTAGAATTATGGCAGACCTACGAGCAGTACTTC.

This clonotype has just a few counts. The chain links TRBV4-3 to TRBJ2-7; TRBD2 is a possible D gene (5 bases). The CDR3 length is 15 residues. Germline V gives CDR1 LGHNA, CDR2 YSLEER. V was trimmed by 0 bases and J by 1 base, leaving 10 bases between them. The CDR3 DNA is TGCGCCAGCAGCCAAGAGAGGAGCGGTTCCTACGAGCAGTACTTC. Protein product: CASSQERSGSYEQYF.

The chain combines TRBV5-1 with TRBJ1-1; possibly TRBD1 for D (6 bases). The CDR3 totals 16 residues. The germline V gene has CDR1 SGHRS and CDR2 YFSETQ. Trimming removed 4 bases at V and 5 bases at J, with 21 bases between. The CDR3 is CASSPKLWGRGTEAFF. CDR3 bases: TGCGCCAGCAGCCCCAAACTGTGGGGAAGGGGGACTGAAGCTTTCTTT.

This clonotype has more than one count but fewer than ten. V is TRBV6-6 and J is TRBJ2-3, with TRBD2 matching 13 bases. J lost 4 bases, V lost 9 bases, and 10 bases had no gene match. CDR1 and CDR2 from the germline V gene are MNHNY and SVGAGI (reference sequence). CDR3 length equals 16 residues. The CDR3 here is CASSTSGGAAADTQYF. CDR3 sequence (DNA): TGTGCCAGTAGTACTAGCGGGGGGGCCGCGGCAGATACGCAGTATTTT.

This clonotype was seen more than once but under ten times. V usage is TRBV2 and J usage is TRBJ2-1, with 8 bases lining up with TRBD2. Germline V CDR1 and CDR2: SNHLY, FYNNEI. The CDR3 is made up of 14 amino acids. The J segment lost 8 bases and the V segment lost 7 bases, leaving 10 bases of the junction unmatched. The CDR3 DNA sequence: TGTGCCAGCATTAGGGACAACGGGGGGGATGAGCAGTTCTTC. It translates to CASIRDNGGDEQFF.

The chain is built from TRBV20-1 and TRBJ1-5; TRBD1 might be the D (6 bases). V was trimmed by 1 base and J by 2 bases, leaving 9 bases between them. The CDR3 length is 14 residues. Germline values: CDR1 DFQATT, CDR2 SNEGSKA (reference sequence). The CDR3 DNA sequence: TGCAGTGCTAGAGCAGGGGCTGGCAATCAGCCCCAGCATTTT. Its protein product is CSARAGAGNQPQHF.

This chain joins TRBV4-3 and TRBJ2-5; no clear D gene. The end of the DNA aligns better with TRBJ2-1, so the J call may be wrong. CDR3 length: 13 amino acids. Germline CDR1 LGHNA, CDR2 YSLEER. The CDR3 coding sequence is TGCGCCAGCAGCCAGAGACTCGGCAATGAGCAGTTCTTC. Translation gives CASSQRLGNEQFF.

This clonotype was detected a few times. The gene calls are TRBV20-1 and TRBJ2-5, with 10 bases that match TRBD1. The CDR3 spans 16 residues. Germline loops: CDR1 DFQATT, CDR2 SNEGSKA (reference sequence). Unmatched junction bases numbered 11, after V lost 2 bases and J lost 5 bases. The CDR3 loop reads CSARMGGTGDLETQYF. CDR3 sequence (DNA): TGCAGTGCTAGAATGGGAGGGACAGGGGATTTGGAGACCCAGTACTTC.

This clonotype was seen only a few times. The J gene is TRBJ1-1, the V gene TRBV28; D may be TRBD1 (5 bases). This CDR3 has 17 amino acids. Between the trimmed V and J ends, which lost 4 bases and 0 bases, there was a span of 18 bases. Germline V lookup: CDR1 MDHEN, CDR2 SYDVKM. The DNA for the CDR3 is TGTGCCAGCAGTTCGGCCCCTATGACAGACGTGAACACTGAAGCTTTCTTT. It specifies CASSSAPMTDVNTEAFF.

This clonotype was seen a few times. The V and J genes are TRBV3-1 and TRBJ2-5; the match to TRBD1 covers 10 bases. Near its end, the DNA agrees better with TRBJ2-7, so the J call may be wrong. The germline CDR1 and CDR2 sequences are LGHDT and YNNKEL (reference sequence). The CDR3 is made up of 17 amino acids. In nucleotides, the CDR3 is TGTGCCAGCAGCCAAGCAGGCACCGGGACAGGGGACTACGAGCAGTACTTC. It translates to CASSQAGTGTGDYEQYF.

The table lists this clonotype with a few counts. The chain is built from TRBV21-1 and TRBJ1-4; the tabulated D call, TRBD1, remains unverified against the DNA. TRBV21-1 is classified as a pseudogene. The CDR3 totals 18 residues. The CDR3 loop reads CASSKTAPQRTTNEKLFF. For the CDR3, the DNA is TGTGCCAGCAGCAAAACGGCCCCTCAGAGGACAACTAATGAAAAACTGTTTTTT.

A few counts support this clonotype. The V and J genes are TRBV29-1 and TRBJ2-7; D is perhaps TRBD2 (6 bases). This CDR3 is 13 amino acids long. Germline loops: CDR1 SQVTM, CDR2 ANQGSEA. V lost 7 bases to trimming and J lost 0 bases, with 13 bases between them. The CDR3 here is CSGRDASSYEQYF. CDR3 coding DNA: TGCAGCGGGAGGGACGCGAGCTCCTACGAGCAGTACTTC.

This clonotype was seen more than once but under ten times. V is TRBV11-1 and J is TRBJ2-1; a weak D match, TRBD2 (6 bases). V lost 0 bases and J lost 8, with 14 bases in between. This CDR3 has 15 amino acids. Germline assignment: CDR1 SGHAT and CDR2 FQDESV (reference sequence). CDR3 sequence reads: CASSLAVLGGDEQFF. The CDR3 DNA is TGTGCCAGCAGCTTAGCGGTGTTGGGAGGCGATGAGCAGTTCTTC. The variable domain in full, with the rest retrieved from reference TRBV11-1 and TRBJ2-1, is EAEVAQSPRYKITEKSQAVAFWCDPISGHATLYWYRQILGQGPELLVQFQDESVVDDSQLPKDRFSAERLKGVDSTLKIQPAELGDSAMYLCASSLAVLGGDEQFFGPGTRLTVL.

J is TRBJ2-5 and V is TRBV12-3 or TRBV12-4, with TRBD2 as a possible D gene (8 bases). V was clipped by 5 bases and J by 1 base, with 20 bases between them. The CDR3 contains 17 residues. The DNA of the CDR3 is TGTGCCAGCAGTGCCGAGGGGGCGGGAGGAATCCAAGAGACCCAGTACTTC. It yields the protein CASSAEGAGGIQETQYF.

The V gene is TRBV4-2, the J gene TRBJ1-4; 8 bases line up with TRBD1. V shed 0 bases and J 5 bases; nucleotides not matched to a gene: 8. Germline V lookup: CDR1 LGHNA, CDR2 YNFKEQ. This CDR3 comprises 17 residues. The CDR3 DNA is TGTGCCAGCAGCCAAGATGCGGGGACAGGTCTAAATGAAAAACTGTTTTTT. It specifies CASSQDAGTGLNEKLFF.

This clonotype was counted only a few times. The rearrangement uses TRBV6-6 and TRBJ1-1; D ambiguous. The CDR3 sequence is 15 residues long. In germline, CDR1 is MNHNY, CDR2 SVGAGI (reference sequence). Trimming pared 0 bases from V and 0 bases from J, leaving 8 bases between. The CDR3 region has the DNA TGTGCCAGCAGTTACTCGTCAGACATGAACACTGAAGCTTTCTTT. Its translation: CASSYSSDMNTEAFF.

This clonotype was counted a few times. The chain recombines TRBV7-9 with TRBJ2-1, with D hard to call. Germline CDR1 SEHNR, CDR2 FQNEAQ (reference sequence). The V end was cut by 1 base, the J end by 6 bases, with 10 bases between. The CDR3 is 14 residues long. DNA of the CDR3: TGTGCCAGCAGCTTAGGCTATAGCATCAATGAGCAGTTCTTC. Protein product: CASSLGYSINEQFF.

This clonotype occurred a few times. The rearrangement joins TRBV12-3 or TRBV12-4 to TRBJ2-7, with a weak D call TRBD1 (5 bases). The CDR3 covers 13 residues. The germline V and J ends were trimmed by 7 bases and 0 bases, with 10 bases remaining between them. This CDR3 reads CASTSGYSYEQYF. The CDR3 DNA follows: TGTGCCAGCACTTCAGGGTACTCCTACGAGCAGTACTTC.

In its sample, this clonotype was seen a few times. The chain carries TRBV7-2 and TRBJ2-2; 8 positions match TRBD2. V gave up 1 base and J gave up 1 base; unmatched junction bases: 8. This CDR3 is built from 18 residues. Looked up from germline, CDR1 is SGHTA and CDR2 is FQGNSA. The CDR3 nucleotides are TGTGCCAGCAGCTTAGTTTCGGGGGGGCTCCTGAACACCGGGGAGCTGTTTTTT. Translated: CASSLVSGGLLNTGELFF.

This clonotype was counted a few times. The chain has TRBV12-3 or TRBV12-4 and TRBJ2-7, with D perhaps being TRBD1 or TRBD2 (5 bases each). The CDR3 runs to 15 residues. V lost 0 bases and J 6 bases, leaving 15 bases between the germline ends. The CDR3: CASSLAAGSGLEQYF. Written as DNA, the CDR3 is TGTGCCAGCAGTTTAGCTGCTGGATCGGGGCTCGAGCAGTACTTC.

The V call is TRBV10-3, the J call TRBJ1-1, with D uncertain. The CDR3 sequence is 14 residues long. Germline V gives CDR1 ENHRY, CDR2 SYGVKD. Trimming took off 7 bases at V and 1 base at J, with 13 bases between the two ends. The CDR3 sequence is CAIKDLSANTEAFF. As DNA, the CDR3 is TGTGCCATCAAGGATCTTAGTGCGAACACTGAAGCTTTCTTT.

This clonotype turned up a few times. V is TRBV11-2 and J is TRBJ2-1; D remains ambiguous. Germline lookup yields CDR1 SGHAT and CDR2 FQNNGV. The CDR3 is 15 residues long. Trimming took off 3 bases at V and 7 bases at J, with 16 bases between the two ends. For the CDR3, the DNA is TGTGCCAGCAGCTTGGGTATAGAGCTTTGGAATGAGCAGTTCTTC. Residues: CASSLGIELWNEQFF. Supplemented by reference TRBV11-2 and TRBJ2-1, the full variable domain reads EAGVAQSPRYKIIEKRQSVAFWCNPISGHATLYWYQQILGQGPKLLIQFQNNGVVDDSQLPKDRFSAERLKGVDSTLKIQPAKLEDSAVYLCASSLGIELWNEQFFGPGTRLTVL.

The chain combines TRBV25-1 with TRBJ2-7; the match to TRBD2 covers 14 bases. The germline CDR1 and CDR2 sequences are MGHDK and SYGVNS. Germline trimming cut 10 bases from V and 2 bases from J; bases unmatched to any gene: 10. The CDR3 loop spans 16 amino acids. CDR3 DNA sequence: TGTGCCACCTCGGGGACTAGCGGGGGAAATACCTACGAGCAGTACTTC. Residues: CATSGTSGGNTYEQYF.